This T cell receptor (beta chain) was retrieved from a study of T cell changes during pregnancy in multiple sclerosis. Method: immunoSEQ multiplex PCR; TCRdb's copy keeps in-frame clones and lacks some. The table has tens of thousands of clones, roughly 93% seen once. This clonotype was sampled from a female donor with multiple sclerosis, enrolled in a pregnancy study. The source material was CD8+ T cells from peripheral blood mononuclear cells, sampled after pregnancy.

The CDR3 DNA is TGTGCCAGCAGCCCTCACACCGGGGAGCTGTTTTTT. It encodes CASSPHTGELFF. V and J are TRBV7-9 and TRBJ2-2; D is uncertain. The CDR3 totals 12 residues. V dropped 5 bases and J dropped 3 bases, with 4 bases sitting between them. CDR1 and CDR2 from the germline V gene are SEHNR and FQNEAQ (reference sequence).